This record looks at one TCR beta chain sequence and its context. What it recognizes is unknown. Germline CDR1 reads LGHDT; CDR2 reads YNNKEL (reference sequence). This CDR3 has 15 residues. For each CDR3 protein, TCRdb gives one entry from its re-call of the 5' RACE reads, without DNA. This sample contains 150,000 to 180,000 distinct CDR3 sequences. The sample originates from a study of T cells expressing NK-cell markers. General observations from the study: Each of 6 or 7 donors carried dominant NKG2C+ clonotypes accounting for about 1.0-8% of CD8+ T cells.

This TCR came from a woman aged 45 to 65 in good health. V usage is TRBV3-1 and J usage is TRBJ2-2; TCRdb returns TRBD1, unconfirmable since there is no DNA. The sequenced sample consisted of blood T cells: a sorted CD56 or NKG2C T cell subset, CD4+ or CD8+ T cells, or bulk PBMC T cells (not recorded which). CDR3 residues: CASSPPTGGTGELFF.